The 22 T cell receptor beta chains below were found in one sample sequenced in a study of T cell responses to AZD1222 COVID-19 vaccine. Profiled with immunoSEQ multiplex PCR; TCRdb holds only in-frame clones, not every one. The table has around 200,000 clones, 90% to 95% seen once. Sequenced here: peripheral blood, sampled 28 days after the second AZD1222 dose. These receptors were obtained from an adult who received the AZD1222 COVID-19 vaccine.

This rearrangement joins TRBV28 to TRBJ1-4; 12 bases are a match to TRBD1. The germline V gene has CDR1 MDHEN and CDR2 SYDVKM. V dropped 10 bases and J dropped 7; count of bases not matched to a gene: 16. This CDR3 comprises 17 residues. The CDR3 DNA follows: TGTGCCATCAAGCCGGGACAGGGGGCCCGGGGGGCTGAAAAACTGTTTTTT. Its translation is CAIKPGQGARGAEKLFF.

The CDR3: CASSLTGQGMGYTF. CDR3 sequence (DNA): TGTGCCAGCAGCTTAACGGGACAGGGGATGGGCTACACCTTC. This chain joins TRBV11-2 and TRBJ1-2; 10 bases are shared with TRBD1. The J segment lost 8 bases and the V segment lost 2 bases, leaving 5 bases of the junction unmatched. Per germline, CDR1 SGHAT and CDR2 FQNNGV. This CDR3 contains 14 residues.

The rearrangement uses TRBV7-9 and TRBJ1-1; possibly TRBD1 for D (5 bases). The CDR3 contains 12 residues. V was shortened by 8 bases and J by 0 bases, with 7 bases between the two germline ends. CDR1 is SEHNR and CDR2 is FQNEAQ in the germline V gene (reference sequence). CDR3 region: CASGALNTEAFF. The CDR3 region has the DNA TGTGCCAGCGGGGCCCTGAACACTGAAGCTTTCTTT.

This rearrangement joins TRBV2 to TRBJ2-7; 7 bases match TRBD1. V shed 5 bases, J shed 8 bases, and the junction held 12 bases outside the gene matches. CDR3 length: 14 amino acids. Germline CDR1 and CDR2: SNHLY and FYNNEI. The CDR3 DNA follows: TGTGCCAGCAGTAAAGAAAACGGACAGGCTAAGCAGTACTTC. This translates into CASSKENGQAKQYF.

The chain is built from TRBV19 and TRBJ1-1; D is unclear. This CDR3 has 13 residues. Trimming left V 9 bases short and J 4 bases short, with 15 bases between. Germline V CDR1 and CDR2: LNHDA, SQIVND (reference sequence). The CDR3 nucleotides read TGTGCCAGCACTAGCTTTCTATTCACTGAAGCTTTCTTT. Its protein is CASTSFLFTEAFF.

V is TRBV7-9 and J is TRBJ2-2; no reliable D call. The CDR3 is 16 amino acids. Per germline, CDR1 SEHNR and CDR2 FQNEAQ (reference sequence). Between the trimmed V and J ends, which lost 7 bases and 6 bases, there was a span of 21 bases. The CDR3 loop is CASNPPGGKRAGELFF. The CDR3 DNA reads as TGTGCCAGCAACCCTCCTGGTGGGAAAAGGGCCGGGGAGCTGTTTTTT.

The V call is TRBV9, the J call TRBJ2-3, with 8 bases fitting TRBD1. The germline V gene has CDR1 SGDLS and CDR2 YYNGEE. The CDR3 loop spans 15 amino acids. J lost 3 bases, V lost 0 bases, and 3 bases had no gene match. CDR3 in amino acids: CASSVGGTGTDTQYF. CDR3 in DNA: TGTGCCAGCAGCGTAGGGGGGACAGGAACAGATACGCAGTATTTT.

The gene calls are TRBV4-1 and TRBJ1-3, with 7 bases identical to TRBD1. This CDR3 has 16 amino acids. The junction had 8 bases not matched to a gene; V was cut back by 3 bases and J by 3 bases. CDR1 is MGHRA and CDR2 is YSYEKL in the germline V gene. CDR3 loop: CASSHTDRVHGNTIYF. CDR3 DNA: TGCGCCAGCAGCCATACTGACAGGGTGCATGGAAACACCATATATTTT.

The rearrangement uses TRBV5-1 and TRBJ1-5; 10 bases line up with TRBD1. This CDR3 spans 13 amino acids. V lost 4 bases, J lost 7 bases, and 2 bases stayed unmatched. The germline V gene encodes CDR1 SGHRS and CDR2 YFSETQ. The CDR3 sequence is CASSGTGDQPQHF. DNA for the CDR3: TGCGCCAGCAGCGGGACAGGGGACCAGCCCCAGCATTTT.

The chain recombines TRBV6-2 or TRBV6-3 with TRBJ1-2; no reliable D call. The CDR3 contains 14 residues. Germline loops: CDR1 MNHEY, CDR2 SVGEGT. Trimming left V 2 bases short and J 3 bases short, with 10 bases between. The CDR3 region has the DNA TGTGCCAGCAGTTACGGGCCGGGCTACTATGGCTACACCTTC. It specifies CASSYGPGYYGYTF.

This clone was detected once. The rearrangement joins TRBV3-1 (or the pseudogene TRBV3-2) to TRBJ2-1; D may correspond to TRBD1 or TRBD2 (5 bases each). Germline V CDR1 and CDR2: LGHDT, YNNKEL (reference sequence). This CDR3 has 17 residues. V was pared by 0 bases and J by 6 bases, with 18 bases between. CDR3 DNA: TGTGCCAGCAGCCAAGATCATGGGGGTTGGGCATTCAATGAGCAGTTCTTC. As protein: CASSQDHGGWAFNEQFF.

The V call is TRBV11-3, the J call TRBJ2-1; D call uncertain. The length of the CDR3 is 13 residues. The V gene lost 3 bases and the J gene lost 8 bases, with 11 bases spanning the gap. CDR1 SGHNT and CDR2 YENEEA come from the germline V gene. In DNA form, the CDR3 reads TGTGCCAGCAGCTTCTCTAGGTCCCATGAGCAGTTCTTC. It encodes CASSFSRSHEQFF.

This clone was seen just once. The chain uses TRBV2 and TRBJ2-7, with D possibly matching TRBD2 (6 bases). The germline V gene has CDR1 SNHLY and CDR2 FYNNEI. Trimming shortened V by 7 bases and J by 3 bases, and 13 bases separated the two germline ends. This CDR3 is built from 13 residues. The CDR3 nucleotides are TGTGCCAGCACCGGGGGATTAAGCTACGAGCAGTACTTC. Protein: CASTGGLSYEQYF.

This chain connects TRBV27 to TRBJ1-3; D is perhaps TRBD1 (5 bases). CDR1 MNHEY and CDR2 SMNVEV come from the germline V gene (reference sequence). V shed 5 bases and J shed 2 bases, with 13 bases lying between them. The CDR3 runs 15 residues. The CDR3: CASSVLGVPGNTIYF. The CDR3 DNA follows: TGTGCCAGCAGTGTCCTGGGGGTCCCTGGAAACACCATATATTTT.

This sequence joins TRBV4-3 and TRBJ1-1; D might be TRBD1 (5 bases). The CDR3 sequence is 15 residues long. Germline assignment: CDR1 LGHNA and CDR2 YSLEER. V was pared by 0 bases and J by 1 base, with 9 bases between. The CDR3 reads CASSQESGTNTEAFF. CDR3 nucleotides: TGCGCCAGCAGCCAAGAATCTGGGACGAACACTGAAGCTTTCTTT.

The J gene is TRBJ1-4, the V gene TRBV7-9; D might be TRBD1 (5 bases). Germline lookup yields CDR1 SEHNR and CDR2 FQNEAQ (reference sequence). V was clipped by 6 bases and J by 5 bases, with 16 bases between them. This CDR3 is built from 15 residues. The CDR3 spells CASSERGAGNEKLFF. CDR3 DNA sequence: TGTGCCAGCAGTGAACGTGGGGCAGGGAATGAAAAACTGTTTTTT.

The chain employs TRBV30 and TRBJ2-1; TRBD2 matches at 14 bases. Germline V gives CDR1 GTSNPN, CDR2 SVGIG (reference sequence). V gave up 1 base and J gave up 10 bases; unmatched junction bases: 6. CDR3 size: 15 residues. In DNA form, the CDR3 reads TGTGCCTGGAGTGACGGGACTAGCGGGAGAGGGGAGCAGTTCTTC. Translating it yields CAWSDGTSGRGEQFF.

The rearrangement joins TRBV12-3 or TRBV12-4 to TRBJ2-1; D perhaps matches TRBD1 (5 bases). Trimming removed 6 bases at V and 9 bases at J, with 12 bases between. This CDR3 has 12 residues. The CDR3 reads CASRSRTSEQFF. The CDR3 DNA reads TGTGCCAGCAGATCCCGGACAAGTGAGCAGTTCTTC.

V and J are TRBV4-1 and TRBJ1-2; D is ambiguous. Trimming removed 4 bases from V and 4 bases from J, with 19 bases in between. This CDR3 is built from 16 residues. Germline V gives CDR1 MGHRA, CDR2 YSYEKL. The CDR3 sequence: CASSLSDNSAIYGYTF. DNA for the CDR3: TGCGCCAGCAGCCTTTCAGACAATAGCGCCATCTATGGCTACACCTTC.

This clone was observed once. CDR3 DNA: TGTGCCAGCAGCGTTTACGGGAATCTCTACAATGAGCAGTTCTTC. This translates into CASSVYGNLYNEQFF. This chain uses TRBV25-1 with TRBJ2-1; perhaps TRBD2 as D (5 bases). The CDR3 has 15 residues. Trimming removed 6 bases from V and 3 bases from J, with 15 bases in between. The germline CDR1 and CDR2 sequences are MGHDK and SYGVNS.

This rearrangement joins TRBV29-1 to TRBJ1-2; D perhaps matches TRBD1 (6 bases). Germline CDR1 reads SQVTM; CDR2 reads ANQGSEA. The ends were cut back, 7 bases at V and 10 bases at J, with 19 bases in the middle. This CDR3 comprises 12 residues. CDR3 sequence reads: CSALNRVTDYTF. CDR3 coding DNA: TGCAGCGCCCTGAACAGGGTGACCGACTACACCTTC.

The V and J genes are TRBV5-1 and TRBJ2-5; TRBD1 matches at 8 bases. The J segment lost 4 bases and the V segment lost 4 bases, leaving 9 bases of the junction unmatched. The CDR3 has 15 amino acids. The germline V gene has CDR1 SGHRS and CDR2 YFSETQ. The CDR3 DNA follows: TGCGCCAGCAGCGATCTACGACAGGGGATAGAGACCCAGTACTTC. It is translated as CASSDLRQGIETQYF.